The present TCR beta chain was sequenced within a study of blood T cell repertoires in COVID-19. Study at large: The samples span acute and convalescent COVID-19 from the United States, Italy and Spain.

Some clones are missing from TCRdb's copy, which holds only in-frame ones; the method was immunoSEQ multiplex PCR. The sample holds roughly 250,000 clones; approximately 82% are singletons and the top ten take roughly 4.6%. This clone was counted once. The CDR3 loop spans 15 amino acids. Germline loops: CDR1 MDHEN, CDR2 SYDVKM. V dropped 3 bases and J dropped 0; count of bases not matched to a gene: 3. This receptor was obtained from a woman of 80 years or more with active or convalescent COVID-19. The sequenced sample was peripheral blood. The gene calls are TRBV28 and TRBJ2-7; 9 bases line up with TRBD2. The CDR3 protein is CASSFLAGVSYEQYF. The CDR3 region has the DNA TGTGCCAGCAGTTTTTTAGCGGGGGTCTCCTACGAGCAGTACTTC. Combining the CDR3 with reference TRBV28 and TRBJ2-7 gives the whole variable domain DVKVTQSSRYLVKRTGEKVFLECVQDMDHENMFWYRQDPGLGLRLIYFSYDVKMKEKGDIPEGYSVSREKKERFSLILESASTNQTSMYLCASSFLAGVSYEQYFGPGTRLTVT.